The sequence of this T cell receptor (beta chain) was determined in a study of blood T cell repertoires in COVID-19. In the study overall: Acute and convalescent COVID-19 specimens originated in the United States, Italy and Spain. PBMCs, B-cell-depleted T cells, or T cells were the source of the cDNA or gDNA that made up the material.

The germline V gene has CDR1 SEHNR and CDR2 FQNEAQ (reference sequence). This CDR3 has 15 residues. Germline trimming cut 2 bases from V and 4 bases from J; bases unmatched to any gene: 3. Original processing notes: Estimation of nucleated cell counts was performed using reference gene primer amplification. Some clones are missing from TCRdb's copy, which holds only in-frame ones; the method was immunoSEQ multiplex PCR. V and J calls and clone size are copied from that table; D and trimming were computed from the DNA. This table has around 260,000 clones, over 75% appearing once. The gene calls are TRBV7-9 and TRBJ1-5; 9 bases agree with TRBD1. The receptor comes from a human donor in a cohort sampled during active COVID-19. Specimen: peripheral blood. The CDR3 DNA follows: TGTGCCAGCAGCTTAACGGGACAGGGAAATCAGCCCCAGCATTTT. Residues: CASSLTGQGNQPQHF.